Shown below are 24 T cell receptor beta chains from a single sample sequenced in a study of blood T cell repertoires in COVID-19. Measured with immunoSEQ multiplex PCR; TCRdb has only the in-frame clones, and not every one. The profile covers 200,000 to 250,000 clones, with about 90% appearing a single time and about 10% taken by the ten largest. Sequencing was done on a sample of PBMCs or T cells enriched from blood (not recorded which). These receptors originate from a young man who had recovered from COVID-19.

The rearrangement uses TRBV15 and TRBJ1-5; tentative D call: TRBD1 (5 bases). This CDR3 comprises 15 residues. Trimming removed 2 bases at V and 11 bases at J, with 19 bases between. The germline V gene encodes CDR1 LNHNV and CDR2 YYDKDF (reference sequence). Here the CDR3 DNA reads TGTGCCACCAGCAGATCTCCGGATTCTGGGGGGACCCAGCATTTT. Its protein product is CATSRSPDSGGTQHF.

The CDR3 here is CASSFFTGGTGPSYEQYF. In DNA, the CDR3 is TGTGCCAGCAGCTTCTTTACGGGTGGGACAGGCCCCTCCTACGAGCAGTACTTC. The chain carries TRBV7-8 and TRBJ2-7; 8 nucleotides agree with TRBD1. Germline CDR1 SGHVS, CDR2 FQNEAQ. With V trimmed by 3 bases and J by 0 bases, 13 bases remained unmatched. The CDR3 runs to 18 residues.

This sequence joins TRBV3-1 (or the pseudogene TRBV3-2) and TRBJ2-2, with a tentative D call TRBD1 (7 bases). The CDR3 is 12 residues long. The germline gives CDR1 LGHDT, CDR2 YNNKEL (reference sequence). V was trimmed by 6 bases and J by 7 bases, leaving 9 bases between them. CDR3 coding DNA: TGTGCCAGCAGGCAGGGGGGCGGGGAGCTGTTTTTT. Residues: CASRQGGGELFF.

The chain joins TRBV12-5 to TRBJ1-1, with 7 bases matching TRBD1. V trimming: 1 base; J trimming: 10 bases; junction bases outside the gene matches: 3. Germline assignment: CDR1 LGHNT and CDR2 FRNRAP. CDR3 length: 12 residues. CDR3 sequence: CASGLGQGSAFF. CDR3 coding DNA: TGTGCTAGTGGTTTGGGACAGGGATCAGCTTTCTTT. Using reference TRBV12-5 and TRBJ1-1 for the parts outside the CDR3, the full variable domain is DARVTQTPRHKVTEMGQEVTMRCQPILGHNTVFWYRQTMMQGLELLAYFRNRAPLDDSGMPKDRFSAEMPDATLATLKIQPSEPRDSAVYFCASGLGQGSAFFGQGTRLTVV.

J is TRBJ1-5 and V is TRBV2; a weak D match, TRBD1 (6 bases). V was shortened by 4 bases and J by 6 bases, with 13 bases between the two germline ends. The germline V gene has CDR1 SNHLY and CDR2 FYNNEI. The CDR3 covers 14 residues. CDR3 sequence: CASSGQEARQPQHF. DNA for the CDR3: TGTGCCAGCAGTGGACAGGAGGCTCGTCAGCCCCAGCATTTT.

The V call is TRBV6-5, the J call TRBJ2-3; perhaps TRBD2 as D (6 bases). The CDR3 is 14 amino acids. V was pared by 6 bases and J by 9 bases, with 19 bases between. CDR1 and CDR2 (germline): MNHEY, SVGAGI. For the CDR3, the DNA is TGTGCCAGCAGAAGCCGGGCCCGGGGGTCGACGCAGTATTTT. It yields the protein CASRSRARGSTQYF.

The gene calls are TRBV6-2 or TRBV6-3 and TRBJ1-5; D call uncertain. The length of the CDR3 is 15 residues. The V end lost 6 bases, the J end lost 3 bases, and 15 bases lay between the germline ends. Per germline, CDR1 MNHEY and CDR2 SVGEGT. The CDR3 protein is CASSPHRVSNQPQHF. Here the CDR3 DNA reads TGTGCCAGCAGCCCACACAGAGTCTCCAATCAGCCCCAGCATTTT.

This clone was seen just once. The CDR3 DNA follows: TGTGCCAGCAGCTTGGAATTCGCCCGAGGGGGTTACGAGCAGTACTTC. Translated: CASSLEFARGGYEQYF. The chain carries TRBV5-5 and TRBJ2-7; tentative D call: TRBD1 (6 bases). Between the trimmed V and J ends, which lost 0 bases and 4 bases, there was a span of 17 bases. The germline gives CDR1 SGHKS, CDR2 YYEKEE (reference sequence). This CDR3 is built from 16 residues.

In nucleotides, the CDR3 is TGTGCCAGCAGCCGCATAGCGGAGAGCTCCTACAATGAGCAGTTCTTC. It translates to CASSRIAESSYNEQFF. The V call is TRBV28, the J call TRBJ2-1; D might be TRBD2 (6 bases). V lost 6 bases to trimming and J lost 0 bases, with 15 bases between them. The germline CDR1 and CDR2 sequences are MDHEN and SYDVKM. The CDR3 is 16 amino acids.

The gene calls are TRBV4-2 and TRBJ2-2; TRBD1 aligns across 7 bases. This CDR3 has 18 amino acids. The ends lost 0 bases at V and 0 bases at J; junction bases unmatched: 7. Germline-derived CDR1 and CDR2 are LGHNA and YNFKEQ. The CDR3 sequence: CASSQEGTVFSNTGELFF. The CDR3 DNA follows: TGTGCCAGCAGCCAAGAAGGGACAGTCTTTTCGAACACCGGGGAGCTGTTTTTT.

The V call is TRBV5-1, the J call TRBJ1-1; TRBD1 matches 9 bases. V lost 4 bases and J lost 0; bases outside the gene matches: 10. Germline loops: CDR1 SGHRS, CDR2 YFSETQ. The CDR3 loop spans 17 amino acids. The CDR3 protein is CASSPRTGELMNTEAFF. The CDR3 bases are TGCGCCAGCAGCCCCAGGACAGGGGAGCTCATGAACACTGAAGCTTTCTTT.

CDR3 amino acids: CATSDQTAYGYTF. The CDR3 DNA follows: TGTGCCACCAGTGATCAGACAGCGTATGGCTACACCTTC. The gene calls are TRBV24-1 and TRBJ1-2, with a possible D match to TRBD1 (5 bases). The CDR3 totals 13 residues. Germline-derived CDR1 and CDR2 are KGHDR and SFDVKD. Trimming left V 3 bases short and J 5 bases short, with 9 bases between.

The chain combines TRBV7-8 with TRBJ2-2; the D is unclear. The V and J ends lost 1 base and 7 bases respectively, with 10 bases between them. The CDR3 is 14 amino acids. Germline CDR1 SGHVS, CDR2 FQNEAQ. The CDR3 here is CASSLGIADGELFF. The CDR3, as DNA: TGTGCCAGCAGCTTAGGGATCGCGGACGGGGAGCTGTTTTTT.

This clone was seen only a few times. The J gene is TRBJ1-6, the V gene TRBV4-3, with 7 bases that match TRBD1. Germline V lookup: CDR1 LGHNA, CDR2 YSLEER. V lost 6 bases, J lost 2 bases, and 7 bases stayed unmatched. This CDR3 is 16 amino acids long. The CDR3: CASRIDRATYNSPLHF. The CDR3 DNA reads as TGCGCCAGCAGGATCGACAGGGCTACCTATAATTCACCCCTCCACTTT.

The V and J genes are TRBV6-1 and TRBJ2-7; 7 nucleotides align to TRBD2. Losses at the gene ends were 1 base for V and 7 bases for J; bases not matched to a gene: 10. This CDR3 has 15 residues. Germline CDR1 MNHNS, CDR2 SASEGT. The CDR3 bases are TGTGCCAGCAGTGAAGTCTGGGGGAGGGCCGAAGAGCAGTACTTC. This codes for CASSEVWGRAEEQYF.

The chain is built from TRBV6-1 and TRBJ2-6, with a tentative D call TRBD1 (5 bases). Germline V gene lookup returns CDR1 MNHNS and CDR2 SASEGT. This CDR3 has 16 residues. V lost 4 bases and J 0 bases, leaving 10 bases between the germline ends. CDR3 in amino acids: CASSGQIRSGANVLTF. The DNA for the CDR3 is TGTGCCAGCAGTGGACAGATCCGCTCTGGGGCCAACGTCCTGACTTTC.

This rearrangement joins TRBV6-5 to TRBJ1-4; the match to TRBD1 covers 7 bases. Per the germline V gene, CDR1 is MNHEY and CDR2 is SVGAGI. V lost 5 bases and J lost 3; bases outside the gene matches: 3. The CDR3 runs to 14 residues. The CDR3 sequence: CASSKDRSNEKLFF. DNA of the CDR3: TGTGCCAGCAGTAAGGACAGGTCTAATGAAAAACTGTTTTTT.

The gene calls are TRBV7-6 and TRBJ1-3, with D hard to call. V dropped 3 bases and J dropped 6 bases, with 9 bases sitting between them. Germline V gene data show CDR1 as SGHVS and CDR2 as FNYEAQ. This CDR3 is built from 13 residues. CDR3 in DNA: TGTGCCAGCAGCTTCTCTAATGCAAACACCATATATTTT. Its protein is CASSFSNANTIYF.

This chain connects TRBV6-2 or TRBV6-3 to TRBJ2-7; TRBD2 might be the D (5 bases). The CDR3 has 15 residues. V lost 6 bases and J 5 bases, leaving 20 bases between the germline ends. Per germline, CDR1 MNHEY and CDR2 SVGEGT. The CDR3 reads CASSRTPGISHEQYF. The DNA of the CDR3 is TGTGCCAGCAGCCGTACCCCCGGGATATCACACGAGCAGTACTTC.

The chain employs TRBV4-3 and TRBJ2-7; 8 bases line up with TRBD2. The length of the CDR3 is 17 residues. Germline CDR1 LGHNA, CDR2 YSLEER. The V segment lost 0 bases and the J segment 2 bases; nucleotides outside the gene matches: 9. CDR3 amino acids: CASSQDYGSGATYEQYF. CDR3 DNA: TGCGCCAGCAGCCAAGATTACGGTAGCGGGGCTACCTACGAGCAGTACTTC.

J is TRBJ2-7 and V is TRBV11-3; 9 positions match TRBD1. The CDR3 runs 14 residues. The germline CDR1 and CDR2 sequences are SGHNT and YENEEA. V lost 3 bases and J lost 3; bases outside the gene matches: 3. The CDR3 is CASSLGQGFYEQYF. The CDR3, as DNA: TGTGCCAGCAGCTTGGGACAGGGATTCTACGAGCAGTACTTC.

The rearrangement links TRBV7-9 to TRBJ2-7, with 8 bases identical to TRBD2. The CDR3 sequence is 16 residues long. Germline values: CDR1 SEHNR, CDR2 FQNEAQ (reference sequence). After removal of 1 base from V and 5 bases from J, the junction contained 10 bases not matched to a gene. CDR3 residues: CASSLVGSSGNNEQYF. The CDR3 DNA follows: TGTGCCAGCAGCTTAGTGGGGAGTAGCGGGAACAACGAGCAGTACTTC.

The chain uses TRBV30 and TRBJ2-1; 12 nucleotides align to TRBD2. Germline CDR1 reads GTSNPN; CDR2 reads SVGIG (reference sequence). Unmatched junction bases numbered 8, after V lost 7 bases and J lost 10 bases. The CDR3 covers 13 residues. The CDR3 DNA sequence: TGTGCCTTCCTAGCGGGGGGGCCCCGGGAGCAGTTCTTC. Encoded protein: CAFLAGGPREQFF.

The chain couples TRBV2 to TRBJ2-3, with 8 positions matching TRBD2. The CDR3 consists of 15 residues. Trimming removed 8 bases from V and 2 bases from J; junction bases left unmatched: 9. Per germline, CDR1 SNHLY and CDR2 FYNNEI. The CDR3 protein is CASALSGGPTDTQYF. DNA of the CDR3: TGTGCCAGCGCCCTGTCGGGGGGGCCCACAGATACGCAGTATTTT. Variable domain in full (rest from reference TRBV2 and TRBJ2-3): EPEVTQTPSHQVTQMGQEVILRCVPISNHLYFYWYRQILGQKVEFLVSFYNNEISEKSEIFDDQFSVERPDGSNFTLKIRSTKLEDSAMYFCASALSGGPTDTQYFGPGTRLTVL.